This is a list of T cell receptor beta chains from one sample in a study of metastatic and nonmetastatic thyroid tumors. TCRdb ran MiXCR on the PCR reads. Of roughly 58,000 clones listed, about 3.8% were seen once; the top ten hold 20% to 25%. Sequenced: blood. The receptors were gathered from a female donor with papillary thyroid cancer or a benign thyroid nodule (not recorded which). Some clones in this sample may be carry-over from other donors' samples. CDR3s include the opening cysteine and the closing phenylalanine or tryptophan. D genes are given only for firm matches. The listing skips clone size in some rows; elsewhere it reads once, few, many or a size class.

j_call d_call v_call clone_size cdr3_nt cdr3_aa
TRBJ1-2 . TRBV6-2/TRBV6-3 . TGTGCCAGCAAAACCGGGACCCACTATGGCTACACCTTC CASKTGTHYGYTF
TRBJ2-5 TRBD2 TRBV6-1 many TGTGCCAGCCGTCAAGCGGGATGGTGGGGGGAGACCCAGTACTTC CASRQAGWWGETQYF
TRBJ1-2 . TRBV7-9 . TGTGCCAGCAGACGATACCCATCTGGACTTGAAAACTATGGCTACACCTTC CASRRYPSGLENYGYTF
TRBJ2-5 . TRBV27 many TGTGCCAGCAGTTTGAGGGGCCAAGAGACCCAGTACTTC CASSLRGQETQYF
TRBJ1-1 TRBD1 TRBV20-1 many TGCAGTGCTAGCCCGCCGACAGGGAAGTTTACCGAAAACACTGAAGCTTTCTTT CSASPPTGKFTENTEAFF
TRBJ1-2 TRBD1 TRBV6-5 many TGTGCCAGCAGTTACTCGGGACAGGGGGCGGATGGCTACACCTTC CASSYSGQGADGYTF
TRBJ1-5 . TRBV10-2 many TGCGCCAGCAGTGTTCAGAGCAATCAGCCCCAGCATTTT CASSVQSNQPQHF
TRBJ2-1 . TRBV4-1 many TGCGCCAGCAGCCAGCGCACGACAGGAATGGGGTACAATGAGCAGTTCTTC CASSQRTTGMGYNEQFF
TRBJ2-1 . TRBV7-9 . TGTGCCAGCCGAACAAGCAGGGACCCCCTCAATGAGCAGTTCTTC CASRTSRDPLNEQFF
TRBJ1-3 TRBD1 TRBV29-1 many TGCAGCGTGGCCCCCAGGGGGTCTGGAAACACCATATATTTT CSVAPRGSGNTIYF
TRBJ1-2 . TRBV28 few TGTGCCAGCAGTTTACGGACATCTAACTATGGCTACACCTTC CASSLRTSNYGYTF
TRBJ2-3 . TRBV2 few TGTGCCAGCAGTGAGCGTCCAGATATGCAGTATTTT CASSERPDMQYF
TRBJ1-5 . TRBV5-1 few TGTGCCAGCAGCCGTGACGGTGGCGGCAATCAGCCCCAGCATTTT CASSRDGGGNQPQHF
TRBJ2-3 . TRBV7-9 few TGTGCCAGCACCGCGGTAGTGTGTCCTCAAATACGCACAGATACGCAGTATTTT CASTAVVCPQIRTDTQYF
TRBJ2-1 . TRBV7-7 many TGTGCTAGCAGGAAAGACCGGGACTCTCGGGAGTTCTTC CASRKDRDSREFF
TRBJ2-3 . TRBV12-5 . TGTGCTAGTGGTTTGGGGGCAGTTGAAGCAGATACGCAGTATTTT CASGLGAVEADTQYF
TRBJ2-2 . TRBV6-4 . TGTGCCAGCAGCCCGGGGGTCAGCAACACCGGGGAGCTGTTTTTT CASSPGVSNTGELFF
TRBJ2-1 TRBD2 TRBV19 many TGTGCCAGTAGTACACGGACTAGCGGGACTGGAAATGAGCAGTTCTTC CASSTRTSGTGNEQFF
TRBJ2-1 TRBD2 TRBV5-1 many TGCGCCAGCAGCTTGGCGCATCTAGCGGGAGGGCATCACTCCTACAATGAGCAGTTCTTC CASSLAHLAGGHHSYNEQFF
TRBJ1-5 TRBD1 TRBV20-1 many TGCAGTGCTAGAGAGGGGGGACAGGGAAGGCAGCCCCAGCATTTT CSAREGGQGRQPQHF
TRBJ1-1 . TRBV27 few TGTGCCAGCATCCTGTCCGGGACGGTGAACACTGAAGCTTTCTTT CASILSGTVNTEAFF
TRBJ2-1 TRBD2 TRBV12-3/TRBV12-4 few TGTGCCAGCTCCGACTCTAGCGGGTCACACAATGAGCAGTTCTTC CASSDSSGSHNEQFF
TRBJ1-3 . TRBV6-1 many TGTGCCAGCAGTGAGGGAACCAGATCTGGAAACACCATATATTTT CASSEGTRSGNTIYF
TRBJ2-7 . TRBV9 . TGTGCCAGCAGCTCCCAGCCGGGGCTTGGCTGCGAGCAGTACTTC CASSSQPGLGCEQYF
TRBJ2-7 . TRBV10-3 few TGTGCCATCCAGATTAAGGGGTACGAGCAGTACTTC CAIQIKGYEQYF
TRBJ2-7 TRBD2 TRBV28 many TGTGCCAGCAGTCCCACTAGCGGGAGGGACGAGCAGTACTTC CASSPTSGRDEQYF
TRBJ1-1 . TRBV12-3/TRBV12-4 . TGTGCCAGCATACGGGGTGACAGCCGCACTGAAGATTTCTTT CASIRGDSRTEDFF
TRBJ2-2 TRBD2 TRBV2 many TGTGCCAGCAGGGGACTAGCGTCGAACACCGGGGAGCTGTTTTTT CASRGLASNTGELFF
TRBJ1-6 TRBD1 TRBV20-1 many TGCAGTGCTTTCCGGACAGGGGAGGATTCACCCCTCCACTTT CSAFRTGEDSPLHF
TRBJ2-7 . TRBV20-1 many TGCAGTGCAGTCCGGACAACCAGCCCCTACGAGCAGTACTTC CSAVRTTSPYEQYF
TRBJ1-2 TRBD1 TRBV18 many TGTGCCAGCTCACCGATCGGACAGGAGTACTATGGCTACACCTTC CASSPIGQEYYGYTF
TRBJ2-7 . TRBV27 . TGTGCCAGCGGGAGATACGAGCAGTACTTC CASGRYEQYF
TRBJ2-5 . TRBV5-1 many TGCGCCAGCAGCTTCAGACAGAAAGAGACCCAGTACTTC CASSFRQKETQYF
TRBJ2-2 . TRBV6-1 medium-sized TGTGCCAGCAGTGAGTCTGGGGGAGGATCCGGGGAGCTGTTTTTT CASSESGGGSGELFF
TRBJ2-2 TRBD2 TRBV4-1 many TGCGCCAGCAACCCTTTGCTTAGCGGGGTTACCACCGGGGAGCTGTTTTTT CASNPLLSGVTTGELFF
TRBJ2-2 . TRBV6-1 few TGTGCCAGCAACAAGGGTCTCACGAACACCGGGGAGCTGTTTTTT CASNKGLTNTGELFF